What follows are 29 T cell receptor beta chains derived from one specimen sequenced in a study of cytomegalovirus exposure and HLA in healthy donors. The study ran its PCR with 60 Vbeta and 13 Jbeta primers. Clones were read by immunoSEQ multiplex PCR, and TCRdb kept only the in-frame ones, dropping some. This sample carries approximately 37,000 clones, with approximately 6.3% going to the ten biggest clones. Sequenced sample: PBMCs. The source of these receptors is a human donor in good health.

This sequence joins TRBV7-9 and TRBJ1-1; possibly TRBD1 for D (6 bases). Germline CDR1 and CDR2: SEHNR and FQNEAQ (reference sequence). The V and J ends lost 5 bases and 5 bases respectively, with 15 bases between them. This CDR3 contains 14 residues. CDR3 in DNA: TGTGCCAGCAGCGTCACGCAGGGGAGAACTGAAGCTTTCTTT. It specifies CASSVTQGRTEAFF.

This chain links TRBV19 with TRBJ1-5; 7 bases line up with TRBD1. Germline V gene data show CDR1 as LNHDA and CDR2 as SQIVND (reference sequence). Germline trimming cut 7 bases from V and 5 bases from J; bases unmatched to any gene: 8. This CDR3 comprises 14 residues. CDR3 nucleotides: TGTGCCAGTAAGAAGACAGGGACCCATCAGCCCCAGCATTTT. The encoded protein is CASKKTGTHQPQHF.

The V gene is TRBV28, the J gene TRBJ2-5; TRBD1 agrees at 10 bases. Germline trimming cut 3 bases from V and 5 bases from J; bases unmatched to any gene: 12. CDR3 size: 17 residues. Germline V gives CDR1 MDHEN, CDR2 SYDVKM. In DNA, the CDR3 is TGTGCCAGCAGTTTTTACCCAGGGACAGGGGAGCGGGAGACCCAGTACTTC. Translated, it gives CASSFYPGTGERETQYF.

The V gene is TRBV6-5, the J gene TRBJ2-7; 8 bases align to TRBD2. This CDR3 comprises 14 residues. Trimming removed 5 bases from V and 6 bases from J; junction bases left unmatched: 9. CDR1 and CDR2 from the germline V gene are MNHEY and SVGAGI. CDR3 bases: TGTGCCAGCAGTCCGCGGGGGGCGGGCGGCGAGCAGTACTTC. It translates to CASSPRGAGGEQYF.

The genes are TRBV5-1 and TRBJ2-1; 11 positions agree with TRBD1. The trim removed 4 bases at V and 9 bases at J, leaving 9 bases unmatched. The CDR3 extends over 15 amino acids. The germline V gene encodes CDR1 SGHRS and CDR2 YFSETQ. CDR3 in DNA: TGCGCCAGCAGCCCCGGGACAGGGGGTCTTGGTGAGCAGTTCTTC. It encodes CASSPGTGGLGEQFF.

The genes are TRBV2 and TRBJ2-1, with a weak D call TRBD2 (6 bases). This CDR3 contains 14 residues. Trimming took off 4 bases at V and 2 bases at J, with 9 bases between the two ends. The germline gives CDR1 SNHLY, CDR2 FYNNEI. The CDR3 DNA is TGTGCCAGCAGTGGACTAGAAGCCTACAATGAGCAGTTCTTC. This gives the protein CASSGLEAYNEQFF.

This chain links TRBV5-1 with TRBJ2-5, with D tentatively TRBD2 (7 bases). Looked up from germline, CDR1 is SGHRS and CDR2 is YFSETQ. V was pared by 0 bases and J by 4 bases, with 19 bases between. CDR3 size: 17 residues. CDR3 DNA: TGCGCCAGCAGCTTGGAAGGGGGGGTTATTGTTATAGAGACCCAGTACTTC. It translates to CASSLEGGVIVIETQYF.

The CDR3 spells CASSVEAGGIYEQYF. DNA of the CDR3: TGTGCCAGCAGCGTAGAGGCGGGGGGCATTTACGAGCAGTACTTC. The chain is built from TRBV9 and TRBJ2-7; TRBD2 matches at 8 bases. Germline V gene lookup returns CDR1 SGDLS and CDR2 YYNGEE. There are 15 residues in the CDR3. The J segment lost 4 bases and the V segment lost 0 bases, leaving 6 bases of the junction unmatched.

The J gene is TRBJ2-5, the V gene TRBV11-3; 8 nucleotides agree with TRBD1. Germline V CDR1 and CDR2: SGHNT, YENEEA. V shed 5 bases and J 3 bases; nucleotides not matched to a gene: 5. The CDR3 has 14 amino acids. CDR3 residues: CASSPGQGEETQYF. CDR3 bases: TGTGCCAGCAGCCCTGGACAGGGCGAAGAGACCCAGTACTTC.

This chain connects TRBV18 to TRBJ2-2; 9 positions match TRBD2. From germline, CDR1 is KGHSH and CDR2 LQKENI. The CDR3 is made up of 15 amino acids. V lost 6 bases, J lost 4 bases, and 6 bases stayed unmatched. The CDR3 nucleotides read TGTGCCAGCTCTCAGACTAGCGGTGGCACCGGGGAGCTGTTTTTT. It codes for CASSQTSGGTGELFF.

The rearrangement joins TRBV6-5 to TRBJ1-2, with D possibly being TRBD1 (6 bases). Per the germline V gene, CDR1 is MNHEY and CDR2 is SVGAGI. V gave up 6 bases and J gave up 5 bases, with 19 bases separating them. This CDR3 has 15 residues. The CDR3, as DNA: TGTGCCAGCAGCGAACAGGGCTCGGGGGGTTATGGCTACACCTTC. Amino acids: CASSEQGSGGYGYTF.

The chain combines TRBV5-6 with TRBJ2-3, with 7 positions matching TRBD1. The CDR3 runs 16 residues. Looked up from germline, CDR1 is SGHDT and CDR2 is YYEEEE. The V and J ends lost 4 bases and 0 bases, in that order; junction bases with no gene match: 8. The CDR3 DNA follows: TGTGCCAGCAGCCCCCGGGACAGCTCTAGCACAGATACGCAGTATTTT. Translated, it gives CASSPRDSSSTDTQYF.

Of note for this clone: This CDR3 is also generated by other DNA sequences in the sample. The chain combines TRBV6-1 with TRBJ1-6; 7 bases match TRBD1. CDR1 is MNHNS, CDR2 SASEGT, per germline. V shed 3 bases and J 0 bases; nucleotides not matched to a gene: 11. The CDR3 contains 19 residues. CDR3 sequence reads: CASSDRGNYFSSYNSPLHF. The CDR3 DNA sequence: TGTGCCAGCAGTGACAGGGGGAATTACTTTAGCTCCTATAATTCACCCCTCCACTTT.

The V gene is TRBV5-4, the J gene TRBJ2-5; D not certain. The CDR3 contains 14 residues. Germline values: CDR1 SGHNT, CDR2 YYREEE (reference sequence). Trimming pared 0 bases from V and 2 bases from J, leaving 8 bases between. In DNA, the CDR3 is TGTGCCAGCAGCTTGGCACTTACTCAAGAGACCCAGTACTTC. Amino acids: CASSLALTQETQYF.

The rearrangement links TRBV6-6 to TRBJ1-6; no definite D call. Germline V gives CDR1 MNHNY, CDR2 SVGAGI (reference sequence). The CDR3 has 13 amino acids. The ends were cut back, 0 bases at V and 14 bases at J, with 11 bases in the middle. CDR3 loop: CASSYSNGGSLHF. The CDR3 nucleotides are TGTGCCAGCAGTTACTCGAATGGAGGGTCCCTCCACTTT.

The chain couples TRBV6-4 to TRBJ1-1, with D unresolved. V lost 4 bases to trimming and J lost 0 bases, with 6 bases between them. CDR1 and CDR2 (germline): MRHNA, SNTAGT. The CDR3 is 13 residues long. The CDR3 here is CASSALMNTEAFF. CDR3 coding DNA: TGTGCCAGCAGTGCCCTTATGAACACTGAAGCTTTCTTT.

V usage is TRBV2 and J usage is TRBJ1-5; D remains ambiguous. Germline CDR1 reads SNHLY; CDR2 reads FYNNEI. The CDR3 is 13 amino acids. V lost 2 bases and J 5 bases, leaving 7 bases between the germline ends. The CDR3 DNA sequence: TGTGCCAGCAGTGAACAGGAGGATCAGCCCCAGCATTTT. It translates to CASSEQEDQPQHF. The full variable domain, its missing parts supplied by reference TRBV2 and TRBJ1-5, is EPEVTQTPSHQVTQMGQEVILRCVPISNHLYFYWYRQILGQKVEFLVSFYNNEISEKSEIFDDQFSVERPDGSNFTLKIRSTKLEDSAMYFCASSEQEDQPQHFGDGTRLSIL.

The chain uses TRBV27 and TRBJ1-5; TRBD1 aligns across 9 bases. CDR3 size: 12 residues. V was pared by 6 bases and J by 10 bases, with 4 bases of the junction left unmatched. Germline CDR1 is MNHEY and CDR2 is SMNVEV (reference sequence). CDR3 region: CASSPTGGPQHF. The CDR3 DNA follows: TGTGCCAGCAGCCCGACAGGGGGTCCCCAGCATTTT.

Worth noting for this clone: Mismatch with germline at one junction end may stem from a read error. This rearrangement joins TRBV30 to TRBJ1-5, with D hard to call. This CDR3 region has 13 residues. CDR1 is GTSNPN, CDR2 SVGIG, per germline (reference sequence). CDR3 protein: CAWSVRGNQHQHF. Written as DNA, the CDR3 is TGTGCCTGGAGTGTCAGAGGGAATCAGCACCAGCATTTT.

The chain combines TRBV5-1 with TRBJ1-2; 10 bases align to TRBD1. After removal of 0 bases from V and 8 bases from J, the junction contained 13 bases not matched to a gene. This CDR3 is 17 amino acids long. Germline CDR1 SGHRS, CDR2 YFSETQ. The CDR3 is CASSLGGQGTSMMGYTF. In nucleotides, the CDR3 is TGCGCCAGCAGCTTGGGGGGACAGGGGACGTCAATGATGGGCTACACCTTC. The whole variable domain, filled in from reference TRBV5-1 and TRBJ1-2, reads KAGVTQTPRYLIKTRGQQVTLSCSPISGHRSVSWYQQTPGQGLQFLFEYFSETQRNKGNFPGRFSGRQFSNSRSEMNVSTLELGDSALYLCASSLGGQGTSMMGYTFGSGTRLTVV.

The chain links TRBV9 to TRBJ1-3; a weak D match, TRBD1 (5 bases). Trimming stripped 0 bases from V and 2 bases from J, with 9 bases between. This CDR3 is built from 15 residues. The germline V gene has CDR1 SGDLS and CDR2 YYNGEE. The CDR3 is CASSVATGAGNTIYF. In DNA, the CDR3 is TGTGCCAGCAGCGTAGCTACGGGGGCTGGAAACACCATATATTTT.

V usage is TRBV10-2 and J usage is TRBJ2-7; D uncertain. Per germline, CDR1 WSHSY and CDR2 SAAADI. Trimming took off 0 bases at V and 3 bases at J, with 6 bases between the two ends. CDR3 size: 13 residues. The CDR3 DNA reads TGCGCCAGCAGTGAGTCCCCGTACTACGAGCAGTACTTC. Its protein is CASSESPYYEQYF.

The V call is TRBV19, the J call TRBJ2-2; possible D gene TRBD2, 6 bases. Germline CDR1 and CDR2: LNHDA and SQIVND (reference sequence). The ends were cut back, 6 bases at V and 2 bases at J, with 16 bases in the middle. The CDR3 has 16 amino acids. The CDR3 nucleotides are TGTGCCAGTAGAGTAGTCAACGGGGGAAACACCGGGGAGCTGTTTTTT. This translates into CASRVVNGGNTGELFF.

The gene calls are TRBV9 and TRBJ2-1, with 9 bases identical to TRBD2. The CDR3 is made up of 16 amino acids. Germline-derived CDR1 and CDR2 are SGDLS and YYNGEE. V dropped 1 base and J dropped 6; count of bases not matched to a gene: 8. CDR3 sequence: CASSVRAGGPANEQFF. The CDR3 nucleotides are TGTGCCAGCAGCGTAAGGGCGGGGGGGCCGGCCAATGAGCAGTTCTTC.

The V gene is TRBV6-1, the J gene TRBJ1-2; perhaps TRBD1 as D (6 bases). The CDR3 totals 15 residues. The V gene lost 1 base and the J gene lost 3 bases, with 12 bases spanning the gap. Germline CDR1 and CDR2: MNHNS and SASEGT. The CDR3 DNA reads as TGTGCCAGCAGTGAAGAGGGGGATGCGTACTATGGCTACACCTTC. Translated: CASSEEGDAYYGYTF.

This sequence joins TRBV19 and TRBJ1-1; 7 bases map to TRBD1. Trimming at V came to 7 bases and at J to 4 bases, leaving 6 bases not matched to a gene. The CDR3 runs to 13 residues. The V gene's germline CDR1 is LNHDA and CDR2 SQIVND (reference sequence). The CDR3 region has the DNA TGTGCCAGTATAGGGGGCGCGGGCACTGAAGCTTTCTTT. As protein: CASIGGAGTEAFF.

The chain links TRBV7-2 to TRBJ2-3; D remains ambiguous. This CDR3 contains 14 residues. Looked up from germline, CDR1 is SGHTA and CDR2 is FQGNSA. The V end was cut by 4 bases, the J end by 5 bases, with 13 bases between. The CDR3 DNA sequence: TGTGCCAGCAGCTACCAACGGTCCTTAGATACGCAGTATTTT. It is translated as CASSYQRSLDTQYF.

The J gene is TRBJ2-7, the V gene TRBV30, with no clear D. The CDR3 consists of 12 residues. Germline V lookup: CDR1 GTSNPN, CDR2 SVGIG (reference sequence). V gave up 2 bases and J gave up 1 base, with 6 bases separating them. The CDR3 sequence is CAWSLLSYEQYF. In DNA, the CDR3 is TGTGCCTGGAGTCTCCTGTCCTACGAGCAGTACTTC.

The CDR3 spells CASSLVQGAGGYTF. The CDR3 DNA reads TGTGCCAGCAGCTTAGTTCAGGGGGCGGGCGGCTACACCTTC. J is TRBJ1-2 and V is TRBV11-3, with 8 nucleotides matching TRBD1. In germline, CDR1 is SGHNT, CDR2 YENEEA. V lost 1 base, J lost 8 bases, and 6 bases stayed unmatched. The CDR3 sequence is 14 residues long.